This entry concerns a single T cell receptor (beta chain). Its binding antigen is unknown. No clone much larger than this one lies a single base away; base qualities are absent. Focal radiation therapy combined with CTLA-4 blockade (ipilimumab) was tested in patients with chemo-refractory metastatic non-small-cell lung cancer. The entry originates in a study of radiotherapy plus CTLA-4 blockade in lung cancer (dated by TCRdb to between 2017 and 2018). Describing the broader study: Objective responses occurred in 18% of enrolled patients, and 25% to 40% achieved disease control.

Study-level results and caveats: After treatment with radiotherapy and ipilimumab, TCR clones that originated in tumors expanded in peripheral blood. Increased serum interferon-beta after radiation, together with early dynamic changes in blood T cell clones, were reported to be the strongest predictors of response.

Looking up the germline V gene yields CDR1 LGHNA and CDR2 YNFKEQ. The CDR3 covers 13 residues, taking in both the cysteine and the phenylalanine. Only CDR3 DNA remains: 39 bases, in frame from the first base. V has 4 bases trimmed and J has 8 bases trimmed; junction bases matching no gene number 5. The library was produced with the immunoSEQ multiplex PCR assay. This is the immuneACCESS table as TCRdb keeps it, with only in-frame sequences that have V and J called. A part of the clones is gone; compared with another copy, unresolved V genes explain less than half, and the rest is unexplained. This sample comprises 70,000 to 90,000 clones, around 81% of them detected only once. The top ten clones comprise approximately 22% of the sample.

This sequence was found in a human donor with non-small cell lung cancer whose response to radiotherapy plus ipilimumab could not be evaluated. Some clones in this sample may be carry-over from other donors' samples. Here the sequenced sample was peripheral blood, taken from a patient treated with radiotherapy plus ipilimumab. This chain is built from TRBV4-2 and TRBJ2-1; 7 bases in between match TRBD2. The DNA reads TGTGCCAGCAGCCCCGCCCGGGGGGATGAGCAGTTCTTC. It encodes CASSPARGDEQFF.